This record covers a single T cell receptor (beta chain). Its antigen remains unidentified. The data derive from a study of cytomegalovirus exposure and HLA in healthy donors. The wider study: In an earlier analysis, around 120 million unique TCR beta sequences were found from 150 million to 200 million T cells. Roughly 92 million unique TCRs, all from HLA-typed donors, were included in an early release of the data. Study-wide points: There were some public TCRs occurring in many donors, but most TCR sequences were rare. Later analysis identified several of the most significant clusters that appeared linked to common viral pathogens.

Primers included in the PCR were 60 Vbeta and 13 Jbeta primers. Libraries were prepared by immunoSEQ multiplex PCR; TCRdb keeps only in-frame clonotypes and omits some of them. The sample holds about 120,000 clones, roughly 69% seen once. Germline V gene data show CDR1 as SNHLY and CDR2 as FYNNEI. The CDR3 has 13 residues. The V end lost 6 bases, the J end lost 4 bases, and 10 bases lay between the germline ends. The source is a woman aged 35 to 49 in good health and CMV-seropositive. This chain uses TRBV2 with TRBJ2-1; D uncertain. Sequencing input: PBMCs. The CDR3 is CASRVPGYNEQFF. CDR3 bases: TGTGCCAGCAGAGTACCAGGTTACAATGAGCAGTTCTTC.